This T cell receptor (beta chain) was sequenced for a study of T-cell memory formation after mild COVID-19. The CDR3 is made up of 16 amino acids. CDR1 MNHEY and CDR2 SMNVEV come from the germline V gene (reference sequence). V shed 6 bases, J shed 4 bases, and the junction held 11 bases outside the gene matches. This clonotype occurred a few times. MiXCR, applied by TCRdb to the 5' RACE reads, yields one record per CDR3 protein. Seen here are about 280,000 distinct CDR3 sequences, over 7% observed once, and the top ten hold 22%. The sequence was collected from a young man who had mild COVID-19 (a few samples of this study predate the infection). Cell type and time point are not known. The rearrangement links TRBV27 to TRBJ2-2, with 7 nucleotides matching TRBD2. Material: PBMCs or a T cell subset sorted from them (not recorded which). The CDR3 loop reads CASRSRGGSPTGELFF. The CDR3 DNA reads as TGTGCCAGCAGATCCCGGGGAGGGTCCCCCACCGGGGAGCTGTTTTTT.